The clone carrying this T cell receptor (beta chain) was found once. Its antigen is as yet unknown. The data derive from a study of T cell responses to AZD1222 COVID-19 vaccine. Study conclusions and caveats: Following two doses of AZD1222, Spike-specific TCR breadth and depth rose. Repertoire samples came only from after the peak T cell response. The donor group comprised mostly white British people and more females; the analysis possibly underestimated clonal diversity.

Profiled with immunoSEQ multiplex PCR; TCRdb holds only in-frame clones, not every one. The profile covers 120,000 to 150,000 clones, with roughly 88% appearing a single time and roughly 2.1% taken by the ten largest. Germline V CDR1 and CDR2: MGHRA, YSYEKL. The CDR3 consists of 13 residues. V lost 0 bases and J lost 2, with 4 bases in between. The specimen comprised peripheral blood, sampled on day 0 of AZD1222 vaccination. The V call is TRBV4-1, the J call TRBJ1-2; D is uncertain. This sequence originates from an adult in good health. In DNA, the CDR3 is TGCGCCAGCAGCCAAGATCCCAACTATGGCTACACCTTC. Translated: CASSQDPNYGYTF.